This TCR beta chain derives from a study of cytomegalovirus exposure and HLA in healthy donors. Study as a whole: The same platform was used for the roughly 120 validation repertoires and the approximately 670 first-cohort repertoires, a later analysis reported. Findings and caveats of the study: There were some public TCRs occurring in many donors, but most TCR sequences were rare.

About this clone: Its antigen is unknown.

An approximately 130-subject validation cohort, separate from the approximately 670-subject first cohort, supplied the donors. The data were produced by immunoSEQ multiplex PCR, yet TCRdb's version contains in-frame clones alone and is incomplete. The profile shows roughly 76,000 clones, 90% to 95% of them singletons. The germline V and J ends were trimmed by 2 bases and 10 bases, with 9 bases remaining between them. CDR3 length: 12 residues. Germline V gene sequence: CDR1 SGHTA, CDR2 FQGTGA. Specimen: PBMCs. The rearrangement links TRBV7-3 to TRBJ2-1; D may be TRBD2 (6 bases). The sequence was obtained from a man between 18 and 35 years old in good health and CMV-seropositive. The CDR3, as DNA: TGTGCCAGCAGCTTATCGGCGGGAGAGCAGTTCTTC. It translates to CASSLSAGEQFF.